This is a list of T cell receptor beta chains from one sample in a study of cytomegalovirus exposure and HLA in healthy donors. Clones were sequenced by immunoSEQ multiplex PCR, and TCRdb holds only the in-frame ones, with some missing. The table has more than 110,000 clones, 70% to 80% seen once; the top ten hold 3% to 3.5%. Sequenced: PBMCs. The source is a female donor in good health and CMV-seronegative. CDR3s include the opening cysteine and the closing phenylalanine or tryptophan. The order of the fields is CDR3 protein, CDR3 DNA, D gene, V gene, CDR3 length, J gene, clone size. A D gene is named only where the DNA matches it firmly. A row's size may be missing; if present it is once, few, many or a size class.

cdr3_aa: CASSLQGLETQYF
cdr3_nt: TGCGCCAGCAGCTTACAGGGTTTAGAGACCCAGTACTTC
d_call: -
v_call: TRBV5-1
cdr3_length: 13
j_call: TRBJ2-5
clone_size: -

cdr3_aa: CASSLGQSTNEKLFF
cdr3_nt: TGTGCCAGCAGCTTAGGACAGTCAACTAATGAAAAACTGTTTTTT
d_call: -
v_call: TRBV11-3
cdr3_length: 15
j_call: TRBJ1-4
clone_size: -

cdr3_aa: CASSSNTDTQYF
cdr3_nt: TGTGCCAGCAGCTCCAACACAGATACGCAGTATTTT
d_call: -
v_call: TRBV11-3
cdr3_length: 12
j_call: TRBJ2-3
clone_size: -

cdr3_aa: CASSIGQGYEQYF
cdr3_nt: TGTGCCAGCAGTATAGGACAGGGCTACGAGCAGTACTTC
d_call: TRBD1
v_call: TRBV6-5
cdr3_length: 13
j_call: TRBJ2-7
clone_size: -

cdr3_aa: CASSPRTGFYGYTF
cdr3_nt: TGTGCCAGCAGCCCCCGGACAGGGTTTTATGGCTACACCTTC
d_call: TRBD1
v_call: TRBV7-9
cdr3_length: 14
j_call: TRBJ1-2
clone_size: -

cdr3_aa: CASGLIRSPTEAFF
cdr3_nt: TGTGCTAGTGGTTTGATCCGGTCCCCCACTGAAGCTTTCTTT
d_call: -
v_call: TRBV12-5
cdr3_length: 14
j_call: TRBJ1-1
clone_size: -

cdr3_aa: CASSQDVGAANEKLFF
cdr3_nt: TGCGCCAGCAGCCAAGATGTTGGGGCGGCTAATGAAAAACTGTTTTTT
d_call: -
v_call: TRBV4-3
cdr3_length: 16
j_call: TRBJ1-4
clone_size: few

cdr3_aa: CASSFGTGVYEQYF
cdr3_nt: TGTGCCAGCAGCTTCGGGACAGGGGTTTACGAGCAGTACTTC
d_call: TRBD1
v_call: TRBV5-4
cdr3_length: 14
j_call: TRBJ2-7
clone_size: -

cdr3_aa: CSAPGTEQFF
cdr3_nt: TGCAGTGCTCCCGGGACAGAGCAGTTCTTC
d_call: -
v_call: TRBV20-1
cdr3_length: 10
j_call: TRBJ2-1
clone_size: -

cdr3_aa: CASSVAVSDNIQYF
cdr3_nt: TGTGCCAGCAGCGTAGCTGTTAGTGATAACATTCAGTACTTC
d_call: -
v_call: TRBV9
cdr3_length: 14
j_call: TRBJ2-4
clone_size: once

cdr3_aa: CASSESSETQYF
cdr3_nt: TGTGCCAGCAGTGAAAGCTCAGAGACCCAGTACTTC
d_call: -
v_call: TRBV6-1
cdr3_length: 12
j_call: TRBJ2-5
clone_size: -

cdr3_aa: CASRRGAGQRETQYF
cdr3_nt: TGTGCCAGCAGGCGGGGAGCGGGGCAGCGTGAGACCCAGTACTTC
d_call: TRBD2
v_call: TRBV28
cdr3_length: 15
j_call: TRBJ2-5
clone_size: -

cdr3_aa: CASSGGPGAFF
cdr3_nt: TGTGCCAGCAGTGGGGGGCCTGGAGCTTTCTTT
d_call: -
v_call: TRBV2
cdr3_length: 11
j_call: TRBJ1-1
clone_size: -

cdr3_aa: CASSPGVNTQYF
cdr3_nt: TGTGCCAGCAGCCCAGGGGTGAATACGCAGTATTTT
d_call: -
v_call: TRBV7-9
cdr3_length: 12
j_call: TRBJ2-3
clone_size: -

cdr3_aa: CASSQASGSNYGYTF
cdr3_nt: TGCGCCAGCAGCCAAGCGTCGGGTAGTAACTATGGCTACACCTTC
d_call: -
v_call: TRBV4-3
cdr3_length: 15
j_call: TRBJ1-2
clone_size: -

cdr3_aa: CASSLVGGGRFF
cdr3_nt: TGTGCCAGCAGCTTGGTGGGCGGGGGCCGGTTCTTC
d_call: -
v_call: TRBV5-4
cdr3_length: 12
j_call: TRBJ2-1
clone_size: -

cdr3_aa: CASSLSANYGYTF
cdr3_nt: TGTGCCAGCAGCTTGTCTGCTAACTATGGCTACACCTTC
d_call: -
v_call: TRBV5-8
cdr3_length: 13
j_call: TRBJ1-2
clone_size: few

cdr3_aa: CASSLWRAQNTEAFF
cdr3_nt: TGTGCCAGCAGCTTATGGAGGGCCCAGAACACTGAAGCTTTCTTT
d_call: -
v_call: TRBV7-8
cdr3_length: 15
j_call: TRBJ1-1
clone_size: -

cdr3_aa: CASGGGGNTYEQYF
cdr3_nt: TGTGCCAGCGGGGGGGGCGGGAACACCTACGAGCAGTACTTC
d_call: -
v_call: TRBV9
cdr3_length: 14
j_call: TRBJ2-7
clone_size: -

cdr3_aa: CASSEGGQGESANTGELFF
cdr3_nt: TGTGCCAGCAGTGAAGGAGGACAGGGAGAGTCAGCGAACACCGGGGAGCTGTTTTTT
d_call: TRBD1
v_call: TRBV2
cdr3_length: 19
j_call: TRBJ2-2
clone_size: -

cdr3_aa: CASSFGLAYRGQGANVLTF
cdr3_nt: TGTGCCAGCAGCTTTGGTTTGGCGTACAGGGGGCAGGGGGCCAACGTCCTGACTTTC
d_call: TRBD1
v_call: TRBV5-4
cdr3_length: 19
j_call: TRBJ2-6
clone_size: -

cdr3_aa: CASSLSGQTEAFF
cdr3_nt: TGTGCCAGCAGTTTATCGGGACAGACTGAAGCTTTCTTT
d_call: TRBD1
v_call: TRBV28
cdr3_length: 13
j_call: TRBJ1-1
clone_size: once

cdr3_aa: CASSRMDRNTEAFF
cdr3_nt: TGTGCCAGCAGTCGAATGGACAGGAACACTGAAGCTTTCTTT
d_call: -
v_call: TRBV6-5
cdr3_length: 14
j_call: TRBJ1-1
clone_size: -

cdr3_aa: CASSLGVDFYGYTF
cdr3_nt: TGTGCCAGCAGCTTGGGGGTGGACTTCTATGGCTACACCTTC
d_call: -
v_call: TRBV5-4
cdr3_length: 14
j_call: TRBJ1-2
clone_size: -

cdr3_aa: CASSDNGDPQETQYF
cdr3_nt: TGCGCCAGCAGTGACAACGGAGACCCCCAAGAGACCCAGTACTTC
d_call: -
v_call: TRBV10-1
cdr3_length: 15
j_call: TRBJ2-5
clone_size: -

cdr3_aa: CASSLRGQSSYEQYF
cdr3_nt: TGTGCCAGCAGCTTAAGGGGACAGAGCTCCTACGAGCAGTACTTC
d_call: TRBD1
v_call: TRBV7-8
cdr3_length: 15
j_call: TRBJ2-7
clone_size: -

cdr3_aa: CASGDRGRSTDTQYF
cdr3_nt: TGTGCCAGCGGGGACAGGGGGCGCAGCACAGATACGCAGTATTTT
d_call: TRBD1
v_call: TRBV2
cdr3_length: 15
j_call: TRBJ2-3
clone_size: -

cdr3_aa: CASSPNRVGNTIYF
cdr3_nt: TGCGCCAGCAGCCCCAACCGGGTAGGAAACACCATATATTTT
d_call: -
v_call: TRBV4-1
cdr3_length: 14
j_call: TRBJ1-3
clone_size: few

cdr3_aa: CASKNPGQGVETQYF
cdr3_nt: TGTGCCAGCAAAAATCCGGGACAGGGGGTCGAGACCCAGTACTTC
d_call: TRBD1
v_call: TRBV6-5
cdr3_length: 15
j_call: TRBJ2-5
clone_size: few

cdr3_aa: CASSGPGTDNYGYTF
cdr3_nt: TGTGCCAGCAGTGGCCCCGGGACAGACAACTATGGCTACACCTTC
d_call: TRBD1
v_call: TRBV25-1
cdr3_length: 15
j_call: TRBJ1-2
clone_size: -

cdr3_aa: CSVVRGGNTEAFF
cdr3_nt: TGCAGCGTTGTAAGGGGGGGGAACACTGAAGCTTTCTTT
d_call: -
v_call: TRBV29-1
cdr3_length: 13
j_call: TRBJ1-1
clone_size: -

cdr3_aa: CASSLGGSGSLREQYF
cdr3_nt: TGTGCCAGCAGTTTAGGGGGTAGCGGGAGTTTGAGGGAGCAGTACTTC
d_call: TRBD2
v_call: TRBV27
cdr3_length: 16
j_call: TRBJ2-7
clone_size: -

cdr3_aa: CASSAFHTGELFF
cdr3_nt: TGTGCCAGCAGCGCCTTCCACACCGGGGAGCTGTTTTTT
d_call: -
v_call: TRBV9
cdr3_length: 13
j_call: TRBJ2-2
clone_size: -

cdr3_aa: CAIKREMNTEAFF
cdr3_nt: TGTGCCATCAAGAGGGAGATGAACACTGAAGCTTTCTTT
d_call: -
v_call: TRBV10-3
cdr3_length: 13
j_call: TRBJ1-1
clone_size: -

cdr3_aa: CASSQGQGGRYEQYF
cdr3_nt: TGTGCCAGCTCCCAGGGACAGGGAGGCCGTTACGAGCAGTACTTC
d_call: TRBD1
v_call: TRBV18
cdr3_length: 15
j_call: TRBJ2-7
clone_size: -

cdr3_aa: CASSQELRVGEQFF
cdr3_nt: TGCGCCAGCAGCCAAGAATTGAGGGTGGGTGAGCAGTTCTTC
d_call: -
v_call: TRBV4-1
cdr3_length: 14
j_call: TRBJ2-1
clone_size: few

cdr3_aa: CASSESPANYGYTF
cdr3_nt: TGCGCCAGCAGTGAGTCGCCGGCTAACTATGGCTACACCTTC
d_call: -
v_call: TRBV10-2
cdr3_length: 14
j_call: TRBJ1-2
clone_size: few

cdr3_aa: CASSPQGASFYTIYF
cdr3_nt: TGTGCCAGCAGCCCACAGGGGGCCTCCTTTTACACCATATATTTT
d_call: TRBD1
v_call: TRBV7-9
cdr3_length: 15
j_call: TRBJ1-3
clone_size: -

cdr3_aa: CASSRLQGNEQYF
cdr3_nt: TGCGCCAGCAGCCGATTACAGGGCAACGAGCAGTACTTC
d_call: -
v_call: TRBV4-1
cdr3_length: 13
j_call: TRBJ2-7
clone_size: -

cdr3_aa: CASSLRSPLHEQYF
cdr3_nt: TGTGCCAGCAGTTTACGGTCCCCTCTCCACGAGCAGTACTTC
d_call: -
v_call: TRBV28
cdr3_length: 14
j_call: TRBJ2-7
clone_size: -

cdr3_aa: CASRMDSDRDTQYF
cdr3_nt: TGCGCCAGCAGGATGGATAGCGACCGGGATACGCAGTATTTT
d_call: -
v_call: TRBV5-1
cdr3_length: 14
j_call: TRBJ2-3
clone_size: -

cdr3_aa: CASSPQTRPYEQYF
cdr3_nt: TGTGCCAGCAGCCCCCAGACTCGACCCTACGAGCAGTACTTC
d_call: -
v_call: TRBV27
cdr3_length: 14
j_call: TRBJ2-7
clone_size: -

cdr3_aa: CASREPGTSGGGTQYF
cdr3_nt: TGTGCCAGCAGAGAACCCGGGACTAGCGGGGGTGGGACGCAGTATTTT
d_call: TRBD2
v_call: TRBV2
cdr3_length: 16
j_call: TRBJ2-3
clone_size: once

cdr3_aa: CASSPTSDTQYF
cdr3_nt: TGTGCCAGCAGCCCGACATCAGATACGCAGTATTTT
d_call: -
v_call: TRBV2
cdr3_length: 12
j_call: TRBJ2-3
clone_size: -

cdr3_aa: CASSQDREADTQYF
cdr3_nt: TGTGCCAGCAGCCAGGACAGGGAAGCAGATACGCAGTATTTT
d_call: TRBD1
v_call: TRBV7-2
cdr3_length: 14
j_call: TRBJ2-3
clone_size: -

cdr3_aa: CASIFGRGPRFEAFF
cdr3_nt: TGTGCCAGCATTTTCGGCAGGGGCCCCAGGTTTGAAGCTTTCTTT
d_call: -
v_call: TRBV2
cdr3_length: 15
j_call: TRBJ1-1
clone_size: -

cdr3_aa: CASSQDVFLSSSYEQYF
cdr3_nt: TGCGCCAGCAGCCAAGACGTCTTCTTGAGTTCCTCCTACGAGCAGTACTTC
d_call: -
v_call: TRBV4-1
cdr3_length: 17
j_call: TRBJ2-7
clone_size: -

cdr3_aa: CASSLNSGSHEQYF
cdr3_nt: TGTGCCAGCAGCTTAAATAGCGGGAGCCACGAGCAGTACTTC
d_call: TRBD2
v_call: TRBV7-2
cdr3_length: 14
j_call: TRBJ2-7
clone_size: -

cdr3_aa: CASSLQGEAFF
cdr3_nt: TGTGCCAGCAGTTTACAGGGGGAGGCTTTCTTT
d_call: TRBD1
v_call: TRBV14
cdr3_length: 11
j_call: TRBJ1-1
clone_size: -

cdr3_aa: CASSGDSSGGYTF
cdr3_nt: TGTGCCAGCAGTGGGGATTCGTCGGGGGGCTACACCTTC
d_call: -
v_call: TRBV6-5
cdr3_length: 13
j_call: TRBJ1-2
clone_size: -